The text below deals with one TCR beta chain. Antigen unknown. This CDR3 comprises 13 residues. V was cut by 6 bases and J by 4 bases, with 10 bases left in between. The germline V gene encodes CDR1 SGHVS and CDR2 FQNEAQ. These data originate in a study of T-cell reconstitution after alpha-beta-depleted transplantation in children. Findings and caveats of the study: After transplant, at about two months, alpha-beta T cells were reportedly derived from several hundred expanded graft clones.

Researchers prepared the TCRbeta library using unique molecular identifiers, the study reports. TCRdb recomputed calls from the PCR reads with MiXCR, one row per CDR3 protein. The sample has some 550,000 distinct CDR3 sequences, roughly 23% seen once. The V call is TRBV7-8, the J call TRBJ2-1; no clear D. The material was PBMCs, mostly from graft donor cells, obtained 360 days after TCRalphabeta/CD19-depleted stem cell transplant. The sequence derives from a boy less than two years old who had a stem cell transplant for acute myeloid leukemia, so the T cells may come from the graft donor. CDR3 residues: CASSIGRYNEQFF. The CDR3 DNA is TGTGCCAGCAGTATAGGCAGGTACAATGAGCAGTTCTTC.